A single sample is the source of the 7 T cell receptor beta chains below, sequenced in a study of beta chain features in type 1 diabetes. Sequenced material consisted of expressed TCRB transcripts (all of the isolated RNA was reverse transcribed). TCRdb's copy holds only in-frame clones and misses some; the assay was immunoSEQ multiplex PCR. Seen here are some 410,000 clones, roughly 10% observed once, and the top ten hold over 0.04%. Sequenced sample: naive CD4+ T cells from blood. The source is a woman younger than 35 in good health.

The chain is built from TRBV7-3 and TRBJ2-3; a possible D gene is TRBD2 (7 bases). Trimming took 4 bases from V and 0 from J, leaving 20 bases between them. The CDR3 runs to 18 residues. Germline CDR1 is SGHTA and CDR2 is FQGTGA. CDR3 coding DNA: TGTGCCAGCAGCTCCCATTTGGGTGGGGGGGCTAGCACAGATACGCAGTATTTT. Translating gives CASSSHLGGGASTDTQYF. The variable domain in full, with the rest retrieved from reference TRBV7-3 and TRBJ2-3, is GAGVSQTPSNKVTEKGKYVELRCDPISGHTALYWYRQSLGQGPEFLIYFQGTGAADDSGLPNDRFFAVRPEGSVSTLKIQRTERGDSAVYLCASSSHLGGGASTDTQYFGPGTRLTVL.

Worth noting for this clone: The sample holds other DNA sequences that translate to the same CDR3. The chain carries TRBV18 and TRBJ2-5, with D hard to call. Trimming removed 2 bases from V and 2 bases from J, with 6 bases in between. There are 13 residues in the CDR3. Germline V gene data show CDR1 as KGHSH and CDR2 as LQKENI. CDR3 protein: CASSPGQQETQYF. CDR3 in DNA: TGTGCCAGCTCACCAGGGCAGCAAGAGACCCAGTACTTC.

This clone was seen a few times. In DNA, the CDR3 is TGTGCCAGCAGTGGGTCAGATACGCAGTATTTT. This encodes CASSGSDTQYF. The V gene is TRBV11-3, the J gene TRBJ2-3, with D unresolved. The V gene lost 6 bases and the J gene lost 4 bases, with 5 bases spanning the gap. Germline CDR1 reads SGHNT; CDR2 reads YENEEA. The CDR3 contains 11 residues.

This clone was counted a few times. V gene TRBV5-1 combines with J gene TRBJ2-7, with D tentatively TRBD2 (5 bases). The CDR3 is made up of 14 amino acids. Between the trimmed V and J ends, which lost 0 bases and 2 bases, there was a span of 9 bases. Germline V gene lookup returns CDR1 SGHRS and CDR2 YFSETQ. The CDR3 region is CASSLVPGAYEQYF. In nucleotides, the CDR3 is TGCGCCAGCAGCTTGGTCCCCGGGGCCTACGAGCAGTACTTC.

In nucleotides, the CDR3 is TGTGCCAGCAGCGTATATCTCCCGAGGGGGCGGCAGGACAATGAGCAGTTCTTC. Translating it yields CASSVYLPRGRQDNEQFF. The gene calls are TRBV9 and TRBJ2-1; 7 bases agree with TRBD1. This CDR3 has 18 amino acids. CDR1 is SGDLS, CDR2 YYNGEE, per germline. The junction had 15 bases not matched to a gene; V was cut back by 1 base and J by 5 bases.

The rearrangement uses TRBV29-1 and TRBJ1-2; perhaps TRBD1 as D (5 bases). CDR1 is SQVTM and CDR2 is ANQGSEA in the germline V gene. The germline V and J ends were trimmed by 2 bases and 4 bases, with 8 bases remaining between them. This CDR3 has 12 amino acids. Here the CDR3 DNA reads TGCAGCGTTGAATGGGGGACCTATGGCTACACCTTC. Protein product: CSVEWGTYGYTF.

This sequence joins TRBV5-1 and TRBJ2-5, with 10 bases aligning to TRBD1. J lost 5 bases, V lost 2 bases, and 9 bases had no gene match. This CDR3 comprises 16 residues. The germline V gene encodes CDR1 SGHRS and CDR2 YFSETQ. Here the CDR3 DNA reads TGCGCCAGCAGCTTCACCACTCGACAGGGGGCCGAGACCCAGTACTTC. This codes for CASSFTTRQGAETQYF.